The clone carrying this TCR beta chain was counted a few times. Produced via immunoSEQ multiplex PCR; TCRdb's table is partial and in-frame only. The table has about 110,000 clones, approximately 85% seen once. The sample belongs to a study of blood T cell repertoires in COVID-19. This CDR3 has 13 residues. V lost 0 bases and J lost 8; bases outside the gene matches: 3. In germline, CDR1 is MNHEY, CDR2 SVGAGI. The TCR originated in a human donor in a cohort sampled during active COVID-19. The gene calls are TRBV6-5 and TRBJ1-2; 7 bases match TRBD1. Sample: peripheral blood. The CDR3: CASSYSTGSGYTF. CDR3 sequence (DNA): TGTGCCAGCAGTTACTCGACAGGGAGCGGCTACACCTTC.